This T cell receptor beta chain comes out of a study of beta chain features in type 1 diabetes (dated by TCRdb to 2016 to 2018). About the study as a whole: Mean age, gender distribution, total cell number and subset yield did not differ between patients and healthy donors. A total of approximately 100 million sorted cells were examined across all samples, and the number of cells per subset was strongly correlated with RNA yield. The study compared the TCRB repertoires of sorted circulating CD4+ T cell subsets in recently diagnosed type 1 diabetes patients with those in matched healthy donors. Naive and central memory subsets were obtained from all 30 or so donors, but regulatory and stem cell-like memory subsets were isolated from only 8 patients and about 8 healthy donors. Broader findings and caveats from the paper: Only small numbers of individuals were included in the HLA sub-analyses, which left unresolved whether HLA type had any influence on TCRB rearrangement. A moderate but significant shortening of TCRB CDR3 length was observed in type 1 diabetes patients in all four CD4+ subsets. At VDJ recombination sites, type 1 diabetes patients had fewer insertions and more deleted nucleotides, which implies abnormalities in thymic rearrangement. Because cDNA rather than genomic DNA was sequenced, highly expressing activated cells could have been over-represented, although no difference in activation and CD3 levels was found between groups. The naive, central memory and regulatory TCRB repertoires appeared to resemble one another more closely among patients than among healthy donors. PCR may preferentially amplify shorter templates, but because patient and control samples were amplified and corrected together, any resulting skew would affect both groups equally.

A single peripheral blood draw of roughly 0.11 L on average was collected from each donor into heparinised tubes. Using a panel that included CD45RO, CCR7, CD25, CD127, CD95 and CD27, naive, central memory, regulatory and stem cell-like memory CD4+ T cells were sorted on a BD FACSAria II. Every sorted population had a purity above 95%. PBMCs were isolated right away by Lymphoprep density gradient centrifugation and were stained directly, without culture. To minimize batch effects, samples were stained and sorted in pairs, one healthy donor with one patient per experiment. The High Capacity cDNA Reverse Transcription Kit was used to reverse transcribe all of the isolated RNA, meaning that expressed TCRB transcripts were what got sequenced. Naive, central memory and regulatory T cell samples underwent deep immunoSEQ sequencing, averaging around 3.7 million total reads per sample. Sorted cells were lysed in RLT buffer, and RNA was extracted using DNase-treated RNeasy Micro or Mini kits according to cell number. To prevent cross-contamination, every cell subset was processed on its own, while patient and healthy donor samples were processed together. TCRB sequences were amplified from cDNA with the immunoSEQ multiplex PCR, producing 87-bp fragments spanning the CDR3 region. Amplicons were sequenced on the Illumina HiSeq platform. In the paper's pipeline: PCR bias was computationally corrected using synthetic template baselines, reads within Hamming distance 2 were collapsed, and singletons that could not be merged were discarded. Reads were aligned against IMGT so that V, D and J genes, CDR3 length and insertions or deletions at six rearrangement sites could be assigned. Within each subset, clonotype counts were normalized to sorted cell number, after which true diversity and Gini coefficients were computed with the tcR R package. The overlap coefficient, calculated on TCRB nucleotide sequences, was used to quantify repertoire sharing. As a proxy for the pre-selection repertoire, out-of-frame TCRB sequences from naive cells were analyzed. TCRdb carries this immuneACCESS record with in-frame sequences only. Its versions omit some clonotypes, under half of them owing to an unresolved V gene in the studies checked, with the rest unexplained. Clonal size and the V and J genes are those of that table, whereas D and trimming came from the DNA. Within this sample are roughly 730,000 clones, with around 15% of them counted one time only. The ten largest make up about 0.02% of the sample.

Ends trimmed: V by 6 bases, J by 4 bases; bases unmatched to a gene: 4. The CDR3 spans 13 residues, from the cysteine through the phenylalanine. The CDR3 DNA has 39 bases and is translated from base 1. Reading the germline V gene gives CDR1 MNHNS and CDR2 SASEGT. In this sample, this clone turned up a few times. Its recognized antigen is unknown. The input lacks base qualities; no much larger clone sits a single base away. The sequence was obtained from a man younger than 35 with type 1 diabetes. The chain is encoded by TRBV6-1 joined to TRBJ2-3; TRBD1 fits 7 bases in the junction. The sequenced material came from naive CD4+ T cells from blood. The cell subset or site tag for this specimen amounts to: true naive CD4+ T cells. The CDR3 here reads CASSLGTADTQYF. The DNA sequence follows: TGTGCCAGCAGCCTAGGGACAGCAGATACGCAGTATTTT.